The clone carrying this T cell receptor beta chain appeared many times. Antigen unknown. The TCR beta CDR3 regions underwent amplification using RNA transcripts as the source. The study used the HTBI primer set for a first-round RT-PCR of the TCR CDR3. TCRdb reprocessed the multiplex PCR reads via MiXCR and lists one record per CDR3 protein. This table holds hundreds of thousands of distinct CDR3 sequences, around 39% found once. The source of the sample is a study of T cells in Graves' hyperthyroidism and ophthalmopathy. Findings and limits, study-wide: In the blood, most expanded thyroid clonotypes above 0.001 appeared as well.

Based on clinical symptoms, serum thyroxine and TRAb, thyroid ultrasound and orbital computed tomography, diagnoses were reached. Trimming pared 1 base from V and 7 bases from J, leaving 14 bases between. There are 15 residues in the CDR3. The germline gives CDR1 SEHNR, CDR2 FQNEAQ (reference sequence). Material for sequencing was blood. The clonotype comes from a young man with Graves' hyperthyroidism. This chain joins TRBV7-9 and TRBJ1-5; a weak D match, TRBD1 (6 bases). CDR3 region: CASSLEQQGPQPQHF. The CDR3 nucleotides are TGTGCCAGCAGCTTAGAGCAACAGGGTCCCCAGCCCCAGCATTTT.